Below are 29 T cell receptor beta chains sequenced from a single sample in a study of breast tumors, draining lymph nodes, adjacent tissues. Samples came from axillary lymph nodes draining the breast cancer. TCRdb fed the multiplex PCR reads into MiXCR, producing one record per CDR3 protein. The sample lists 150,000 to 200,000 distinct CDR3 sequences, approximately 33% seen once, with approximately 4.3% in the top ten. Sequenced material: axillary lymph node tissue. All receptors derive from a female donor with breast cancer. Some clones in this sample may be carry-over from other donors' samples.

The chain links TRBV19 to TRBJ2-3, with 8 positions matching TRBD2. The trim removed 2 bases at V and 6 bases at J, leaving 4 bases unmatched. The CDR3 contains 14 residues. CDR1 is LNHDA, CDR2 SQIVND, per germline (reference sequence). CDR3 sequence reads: CASSIRAGGDTQYF. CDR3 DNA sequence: TGTGCCAGTAGTATAAGGGCGGGAGGTGATACGCAGTATTTT.

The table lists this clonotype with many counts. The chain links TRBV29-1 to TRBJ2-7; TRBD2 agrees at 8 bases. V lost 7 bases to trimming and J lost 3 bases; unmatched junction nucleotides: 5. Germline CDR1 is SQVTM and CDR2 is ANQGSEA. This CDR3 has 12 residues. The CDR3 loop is CSAGGGIYEQYF. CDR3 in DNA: TGCAGCGCTGGCGGGGGGATCTACGAGCAGTACTTC.

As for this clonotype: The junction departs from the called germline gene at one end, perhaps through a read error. CDR3 in DNA: TGTGCCAGCAGCCATCACGGACAGGGGGGTGATAATTCACCCCTCCACTTT. Its protein product is CASSHHGQGGDNSPLHF. V and J are TRBV4-1 and TRBJ1-6; 10 positions agree with TRBD1. CDR3 length: 17 amino acids. Per germline, CDR1 MGHRA and CDR2 YSYEKL.

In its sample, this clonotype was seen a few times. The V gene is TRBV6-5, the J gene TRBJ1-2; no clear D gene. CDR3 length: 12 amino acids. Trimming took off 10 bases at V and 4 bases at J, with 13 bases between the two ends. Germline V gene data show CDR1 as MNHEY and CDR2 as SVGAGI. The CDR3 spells CATRRDGYGYTF. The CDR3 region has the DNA TGTGCCACGCGGCGGGATGGCTATGGCTACACCTTC.

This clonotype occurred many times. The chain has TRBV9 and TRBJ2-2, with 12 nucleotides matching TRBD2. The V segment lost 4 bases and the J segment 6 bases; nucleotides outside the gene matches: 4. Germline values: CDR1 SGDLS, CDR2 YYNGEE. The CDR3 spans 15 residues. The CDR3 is CASSPTSGGSGELFF. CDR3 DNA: TGTGCCAGCAGCCCGACTAGCGGGGGTTCCGGGGAGCTGTTTTTT.

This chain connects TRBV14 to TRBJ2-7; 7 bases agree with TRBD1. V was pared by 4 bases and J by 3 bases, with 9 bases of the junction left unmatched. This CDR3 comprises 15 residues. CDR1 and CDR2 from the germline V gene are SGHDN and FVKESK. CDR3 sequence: CASSRGTEGFYEQYF. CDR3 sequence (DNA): TGTGCCAGCAGCCGGGGGACAGAGGGCTTCTACGAGCAGTACTTC.

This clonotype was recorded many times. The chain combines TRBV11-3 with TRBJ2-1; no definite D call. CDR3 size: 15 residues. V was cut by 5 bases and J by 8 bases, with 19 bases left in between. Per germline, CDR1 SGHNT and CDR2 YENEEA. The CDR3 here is CASSPADSWYDEQFF. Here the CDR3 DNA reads TGTGCCAGCAGCCCCGCGGATTCATGGTACGATGAGCAGTTCTTC.

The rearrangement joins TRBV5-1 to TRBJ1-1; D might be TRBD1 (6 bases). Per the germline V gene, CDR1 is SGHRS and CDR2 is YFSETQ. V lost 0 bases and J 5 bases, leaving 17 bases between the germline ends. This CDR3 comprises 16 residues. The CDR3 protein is CASSLAVQGGWTEAFF. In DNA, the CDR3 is TGCGCCAGCAGCTTGGCCGTACAGGGAGGGTGGACTGAAGCTTTCTTT.

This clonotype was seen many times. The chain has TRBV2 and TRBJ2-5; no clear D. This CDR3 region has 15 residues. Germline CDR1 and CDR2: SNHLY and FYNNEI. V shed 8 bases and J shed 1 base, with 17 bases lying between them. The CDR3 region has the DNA TGTGCCAGCTTGTCTTCGCCCTGGGGCCAAGAGACCCAGTACTTC. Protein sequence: CASLSSPWGQETQYF.

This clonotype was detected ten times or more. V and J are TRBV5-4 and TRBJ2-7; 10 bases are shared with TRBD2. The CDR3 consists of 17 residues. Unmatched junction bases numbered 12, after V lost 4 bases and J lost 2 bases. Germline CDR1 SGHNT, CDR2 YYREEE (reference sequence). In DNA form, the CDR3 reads TGTGCCAGCAGCCTAGGGACTAGCGCTTCCCCTCCCTACGAGCAGTACTTC. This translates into CASSLGTSASPPYEQYF. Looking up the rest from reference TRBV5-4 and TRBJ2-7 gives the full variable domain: ETGVTQSPTHLIKTRGQQVTLRCSSQSGHNTVSWYQQALGQGPQFIFQYYREEENGRGNFPPRFSGLQFPNYSSELNVNALELDDSALYLCASSLGTSASPPYEQYFGPGTRLTVT.

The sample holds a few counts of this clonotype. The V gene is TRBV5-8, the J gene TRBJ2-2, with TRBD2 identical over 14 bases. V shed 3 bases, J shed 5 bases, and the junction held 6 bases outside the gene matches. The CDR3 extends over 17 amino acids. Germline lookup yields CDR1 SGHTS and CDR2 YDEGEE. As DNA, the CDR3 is TGTGCCAGCAGCTCCAGACTAGCGGGGGGGCCGACCGGGGAGCTGTTTTTT. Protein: CASSSRLAGGPTGELFF.

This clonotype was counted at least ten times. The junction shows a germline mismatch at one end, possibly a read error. CDR3 amino acids: CASRPGQGFYEQYF. Here the CDR3 DNA reads TGCGCCAGCAGACCGGGACAGGGGTTCTACGAGCAGTACTTC. The V gene is TRBV3-1, the J gene TRBJ2-7; 10 nucleotides line up with TRBD1. Germline values: CDR1 LGHDT, CDR2 YNNKEL (reference sequence). This CDR3 spans 14 amino acids.

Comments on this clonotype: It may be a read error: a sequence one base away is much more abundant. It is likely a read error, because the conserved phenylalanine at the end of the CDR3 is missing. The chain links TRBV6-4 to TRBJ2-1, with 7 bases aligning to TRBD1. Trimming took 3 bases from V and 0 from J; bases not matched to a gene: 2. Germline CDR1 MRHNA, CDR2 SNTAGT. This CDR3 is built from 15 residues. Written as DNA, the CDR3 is TGTGCCAGCAGTGAGGACAGGTTCTCCTACAATGAGCAGTTCCTC. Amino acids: CASSEDRFSYNEQFL.

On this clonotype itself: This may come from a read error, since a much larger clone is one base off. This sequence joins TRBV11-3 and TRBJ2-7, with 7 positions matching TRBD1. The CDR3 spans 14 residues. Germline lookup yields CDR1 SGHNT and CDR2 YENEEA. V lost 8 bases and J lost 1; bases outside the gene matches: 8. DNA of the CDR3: TGTGCCAGCGGCTCGCCAGGGGGATCCTACGAGCAGTACTTC. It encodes CASGSPGGSYEQYF.

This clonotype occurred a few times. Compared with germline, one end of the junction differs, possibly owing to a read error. The CDR3 bases are TGTGCCAGCAGCCAATTGGGGGCTGGATGGGAGACCCCGTACTTC. Its protein is CASSQLGAGWETPYF. The chain uses TRBV14 and TRBJ2-5; maybe TRBD1 (6 bases). CDR3 length equals 15 residues. CDR1 and CDR2 from the germline V gene are SGHDN and FVKESK.

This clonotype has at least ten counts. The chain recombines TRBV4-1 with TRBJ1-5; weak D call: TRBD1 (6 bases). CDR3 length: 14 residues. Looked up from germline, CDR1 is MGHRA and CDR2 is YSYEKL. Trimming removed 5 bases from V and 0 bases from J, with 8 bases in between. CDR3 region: CASSWDISNQPQHF. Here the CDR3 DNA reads TGCGCCAGCAGCTGGGACATTAGCAATCAGCCCCAGCATTTT.

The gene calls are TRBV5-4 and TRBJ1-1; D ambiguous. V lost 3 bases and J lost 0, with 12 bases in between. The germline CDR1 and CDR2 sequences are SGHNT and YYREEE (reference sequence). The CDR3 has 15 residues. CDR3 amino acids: CASSSPTEVNTEAFF. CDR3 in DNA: TGTGCCAGCAGCTCCCCCACCGAGGTGAACACTGAAGCTTTCTTT.

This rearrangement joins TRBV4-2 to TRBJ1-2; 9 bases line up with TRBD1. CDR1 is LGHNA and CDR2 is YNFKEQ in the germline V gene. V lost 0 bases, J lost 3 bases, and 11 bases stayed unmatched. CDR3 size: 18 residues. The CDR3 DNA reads TGTGCCAGCAGCCAAGAATGGAGGGGACAGGGCCTCTACTATGGCTACACCTTC. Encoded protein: CASSQEWRGQGLYYGYTF.

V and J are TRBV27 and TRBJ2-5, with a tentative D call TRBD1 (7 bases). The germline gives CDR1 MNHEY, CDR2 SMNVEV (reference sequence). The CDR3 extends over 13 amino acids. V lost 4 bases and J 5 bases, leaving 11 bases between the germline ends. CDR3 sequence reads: CASSWAGGETQYF. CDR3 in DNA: TGTGCCAGCAGTTGGGCAGGGGGGGAGACCCAGTACTTC.

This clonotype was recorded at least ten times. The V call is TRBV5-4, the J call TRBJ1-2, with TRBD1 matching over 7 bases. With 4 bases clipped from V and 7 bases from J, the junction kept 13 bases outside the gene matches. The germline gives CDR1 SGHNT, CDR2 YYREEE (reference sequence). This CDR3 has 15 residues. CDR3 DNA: TGTGCCAGCAGCCAAAACGGACAGGTCTCGGGTGGCTACACCTTC. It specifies CASSQNGQVSGGYTF. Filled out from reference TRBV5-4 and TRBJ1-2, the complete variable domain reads ETGVTQSPTHLIKTRGQQVTLRCSSQSGHNTVSWYQQALGQGPQFIFQYYREEENGRGNFPPRFSGLQFPNYSSELNVNALELDDSALYLCASSQNGQVSGGYTFGSGTRLTVV.

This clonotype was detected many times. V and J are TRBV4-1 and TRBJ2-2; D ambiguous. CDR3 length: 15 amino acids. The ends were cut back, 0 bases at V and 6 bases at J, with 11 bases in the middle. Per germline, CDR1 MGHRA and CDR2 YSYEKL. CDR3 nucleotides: TGCGCCAGCAGCCAAGAGTACGATTTCTCCGGGGAGCTGTTTTTT. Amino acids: CASSQEYDFSGELFF.

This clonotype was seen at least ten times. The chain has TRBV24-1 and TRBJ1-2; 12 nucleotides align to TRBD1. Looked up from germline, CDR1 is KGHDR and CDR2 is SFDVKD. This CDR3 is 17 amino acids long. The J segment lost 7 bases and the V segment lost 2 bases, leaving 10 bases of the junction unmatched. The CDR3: CATSDYRTGTGGGGYTF. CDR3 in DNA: TGTGCCACCAGTGATTATCGAACCGGGACAGGGGGCGGTGGCTACACCTTC.

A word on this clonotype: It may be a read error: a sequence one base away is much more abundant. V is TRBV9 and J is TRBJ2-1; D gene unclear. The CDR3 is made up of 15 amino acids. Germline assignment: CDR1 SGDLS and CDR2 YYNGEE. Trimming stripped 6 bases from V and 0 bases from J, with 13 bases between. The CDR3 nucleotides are TGTGCCAGCACTCCAGCGTCGAGCTCCTACAATGAGCAGTTCTTC. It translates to CASTPASSSYNEQFF.

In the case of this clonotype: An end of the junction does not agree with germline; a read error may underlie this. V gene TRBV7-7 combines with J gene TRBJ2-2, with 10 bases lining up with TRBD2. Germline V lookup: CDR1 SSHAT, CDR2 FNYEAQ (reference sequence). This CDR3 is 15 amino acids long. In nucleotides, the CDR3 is TGTGCTAGCAGCCGGACTAGCGGCCACACCGGGGAGCTGTTTTTT. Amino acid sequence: CASSRTSGHTGELFF.

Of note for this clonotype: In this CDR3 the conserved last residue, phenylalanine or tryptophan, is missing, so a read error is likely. CDR3: CASSLVVAGGSYDTQYC. CDR3 nucleotides: TGTGCCAGCAGCTTGGTAGTAGCGGGGGGGTCTTACGATACGCAGTATTGT. The V and J genes are TRBV5-6 and TRBJ2-3, with TRBD2 matching 11 bases. The CDR3 sequence is 17 residues long. CDR1 is SGHDT and CDR2 is YYEEEE in the germline V gene. V was pared by 0 bases and J by 6 bases, with 9 bases of the junction left unmatched.

The CDR3 DNA is TGTGCCAGTAGTAAGCGACAGGGGCCCTACAATGAAAAACTGTTTTTT. This translates into CASSKRQGPYNEKLFF. The chain combines TRBV19 with TRBJ1-4; TRBD1 matches at 8 bases. This CDR3 region has 16 residues. Per germline, CDR1 LNHDA and CDR2 SQIVND (reference sequence). V gave up 4 bases and J gave up 5 bases; unmatched junction bases: 9.

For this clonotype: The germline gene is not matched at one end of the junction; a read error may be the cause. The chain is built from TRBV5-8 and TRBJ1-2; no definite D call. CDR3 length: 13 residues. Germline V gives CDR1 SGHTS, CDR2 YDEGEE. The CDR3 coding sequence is TGTGCCAGCAGCTTGGATGAGGCTTACGGCTACACCTTT. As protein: CASSLDEAYGYTF.

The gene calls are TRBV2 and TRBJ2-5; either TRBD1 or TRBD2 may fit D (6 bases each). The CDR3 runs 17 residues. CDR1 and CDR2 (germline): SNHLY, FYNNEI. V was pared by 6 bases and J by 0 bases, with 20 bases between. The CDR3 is CASSPGLGGRDQETQYF. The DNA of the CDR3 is TGTGCCAGCAGCCCGGGGCTCGGGGGCCGTGACCAAGAGACCCAGTACTTC.

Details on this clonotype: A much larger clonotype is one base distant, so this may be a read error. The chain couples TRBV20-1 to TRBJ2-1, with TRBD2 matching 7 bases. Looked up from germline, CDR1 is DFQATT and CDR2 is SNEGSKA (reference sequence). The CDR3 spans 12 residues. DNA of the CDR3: TGCAGTGCTCGGGACTACTACAATGAGCCGTTCTTC. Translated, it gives CSARDYYNEPFF.